This T cell receptor (beta chain) was identified during a study of T cells in Graves' hyperthyroidism and ophthalmopathy. Findings and limits, study-wide: Ophthalmopathy was separated from stable hyperthyroidism by a 13 V-J model. Ophthalmopathy was identified by the model a median approximately six months ahead of onset.

RNA transcripts yielded amplified TCR beta CDR3 regions. Initially, a first-round RT-PCR of the TCR CDR3 employed the HTBI primer set. In TCRdb, the multiplex PCR reads were re-called with MiXCR into one record per CDR3 protein. This table holds approximately 720,000 distinct CDR3 sequences, under 20% found once. As to this clonotype: Its specificity is unknown.

Patients between 18 and 65 years old had hyperthyroidism, newly diagnosed and lasting under 2 months. Clinical symptoms, serum thyroxine, TRAb, thyroid ultrasound and orbital computed tomography established diagnosis. The CDR3 length is 15 residues. Germline loops: CDR1 SGHTA, CDR2 FQGNSA. V was cut by 9 bases and J by 3 bases, with 21 bases left in between. This clonotype was sampled from a woman aged 45-65 years with Graves' hyperthyroidism that later progressed to Graves' ophthalmopathy. The chain employs TRBV7-2 and TRBJ2-7, with D perhaps matching TRBD2 (6 bases). Sequenced sample: blood. CDR3 region: CASTDWGGVNYEQYF. CDR3 sequence (DNA): TGTGCCAGTACGGATTGGGGCGGGGTAAACTACGAGCAGTACTTC.